This TCR beta chain was documented in a study of blood T cell repertoires in COVID-19. Overall study: Samples representing acute and convalescent COVID-19 were sourced from the United States, Italy and Spain.

The protocol was immunoSEQ multiplex PCR, while the TCRdb copy is restricted to in-frame clones and leaves out a portion. The table records some 190,000 clones, 86% of them present only once. Germline CDR1 is SGHRS and CDR2 is YFSETQ. Unmatched junction bases numbered 9, after V lost 3 bases and J lost 7 bases. The CDR3 has 14 amino acids. Specimen: PBMCs or T cells enriched from blood (not recorded which). The chain employs TRBV5-1 and TRBJ1-1, with 7 bases identical to TRBD1. The TCR originated in a man aged 35-49 years with acute COVID-19. CDR3 loop: CASSYFSGTVEAFF. The CDR3 DNA follows: TGCGCCAGCAGCTACTTTTCCGGGACAGTTGAAGCTTTCTTT.